Below, 19 T cell receptor beta chains from the same sample are listed, as sequenced in a study of blood T cell repertoires in COVID-19. This table comes from immunoSEQ multiplex PCR, and its TCRdb copy is limited to in-frame clones, with some not included. The data contain more than 200,000 clones, around 86% of them singletons. The sample consisted of peripheral blood. The receptor source for this set is a woman aged 80 or older with COVID-19, enrolled during active disease.

The chain carries TRBV6-5 and TRBJ2-7, with 7 bases identical to TRBD1. The CDR3 length is 14 residues. V gave up 7 bases and J gave up 0 bases; unmatched junction bases: 6. Germline V lookup: CDR1 MNHEY, CDR2 SVGAGI. In nucleotides, the CDR3 is TGTGCCAGCACTAAGACAGGGAGCTCCTACGAGCAGTACTTC. Amino acid sequence: CASTKTGSSYEQYF.

This chain joins TRBV28 and TRBJ2-7; D might be TRBD1 (6 bases). CDR3 length: 12 amino acids. From germline, CDR1 is MDHEN and CDR2 SYDVKM. V lost 1 base to trimming and J lost 5 bases, with 6 bases between them. DNA for the CDR3: TGTGCCAGCAGTTTATACAGGGACGAGCAGTACTTC. Translating gives CASSLYRDEQYF.

The V call is TRBV30, the J call TRBJ2-7; 7 nucleotides match TRBD1. Germline CDR1 and CDR2: GTSNPN and SVGIG (reference sequence). The trim removed 3 bases at V and 7 bases at J, leaving 6 bases unmatched. The CDR3 is 12 amino acids. The CDR3 DNA reads TGTGCCTGGAGGACAGGGCCCTGGGAGCAGTACTTC. Its translation: CAWRTGPWEQYF.

This clone showed up just once. The chain employs TRBV10-3 and TRBJ1-6; D not resolved. The V end lost 2 bases, the J end lost 0 bases, and 5 bases lay between the germline ends. Germline V CDR1 and CDR2: ENHRY, SYGVKD. The CDR3 totals 15 residues. The CDR3 nucleotides read TGTGCCATCAGTGAGGGGAGCTCCTATAATTCACCCCTCCACTTT. Residues: CAISEGSSYNSPLHF.

The chain employs TRBV18 and TRBJ2-7; D is possibly TRBD2 (6 bases). Trimming removed 4 bases at V and 5 bases at J, with 9 bases between. CDR3 length equals 12 residues. Germline-derived CDR1 and CDR2 are KGHSH and LQKENI. As DNA, the CDR3 is TGTGCCAGCTCACGACTAGGCGACGAGCAGTACTTC. Residues: CASSRLGDEQYF.

This chain joins TRBV19 and TRBJ1-2; 8 bases line up with TRBD1. Looked up from germline, CDR1 is LNHDA and CDR2 is SQIVND (reference sequence). Germline trimming cut 5 bases from V and 8 bases from J; bases unmatched to any gene: 7. CDR3 length equals 13 residues. In nucleotides, the CDR3 is TGTGCCAGTAGTTTCCGGGACAGGTACGGCTACACCTTC. This encodes CASSFRDRYGYTF.

V gene TRBV20-1 combines with J gene TRBJ1-2, with TRBD1 matching 7 bases. Germline V gene sequence: CDR1 DFQATT, CDR2 SNEGSKA (reference sequence). After removal of 3 bases from V and 8 bases from J, the junction contained 9 bases not matched to a gene. The CDR3 is 13 amino acids. CDR3: CSASGRGFGGYTF. The CDR3 DNA reads TGCAGTGCTAGTGGCAGGGGGTTTGGCGGCTACACCTTC.

The chain employs TRBV2 and TRBJ2-1, with TRBD2 matching over 8 bases. The CDR3 covers 14 residues. CDR1 and CDR2 from the germline V gene are SNHLY and FYNNEI. Germline trimming cut 7 bases from V and 1 base from J; bases unmatched to any gene: 3. The CDR3 spells CASKPGGSYNEQFF. CDR3 nucleotides: TGTGCCAGCAAACCGGGAGGGTCCTACAATGAGCAGTTCTTC.

This rearrangement joins TRBV28 to TRBJ1-2; TRBD1 aligns across 9 bases. The CDR3 is 14 amino acids. Per the germline V gene, CDR1 is MDHEN and CDR2 is SYDVKM. V was clipped by 5 bases and J by 6 bases; unmatched bases: 7. CDR3 in DNA: TGTGCCAGCAGTCCTGGGGACAGGGTGCATGGCTACACCTTC. Translating it yields CASSPGDRVHGYTF.

The chain is built from TRBV7-2 and TRBJ1-6; weak D call: TRBD1 (5 bases). The CDR3 spans 15 residues. V lost 7 bases, J lost 3 bases, and 13 bases lay in between. Germline CDR1 is SGHTA and CDR2 is FQGNSA. CDR3 protein: CASTLVGGYNSPLHF. In DNA form, the CDR3 reads TGTGCCAGCACCCTAGTGGGGGGCTATAATTCACCCCTCCACTTT.

This clone was seen a handful of times. The V gene is TRBV19, the J gene TRBJ2-1; 9 bases align to TRBD1. Germline V gene lookup returns CDR1 LNHDA and CDR2 SQIVND (reference sequence). J gave up 8 bases and V 6 bases, and 17 bases lay outside the gene matches. The CDR3 runs to 17 residues. CDR3 sequence reads: CASSTPGTGRGSDEQFF. CDR3 DNA: TGTGCCAGTAGCACCCCCGGGACAGGGAGGGGGTCTGATGAGCAGTTCTTC.

The rearrangement uses TRBV11-3 and TRBJ2-5, with D possibly matching TRBD1 (6 bases). The CDR3 is made up of 15 amino acids. CDR1 is SGHNT and CDR2 is YENEEA in the germline V gene. V lost 3 bases to trimming and J lost 1 base, with 12 bases between them. CDR3: CASSLGRGIQETQYF. The CDR3 DNA is TGTGCCAGCAGCTTGGGCAGGGGAATCCAAGAGACCCAGTACTTC.

J is TRBJ2-7 and V is TRBV6-1; no firm D call. The V end was cut by 2 bases, the J end by 6 bases, with 5 bases between. The CDR3 has 11 residues. The germline V gene encodes CDR1 MNHNS and CDR2 SASEGT. This CDR3 reads CASSERSEQYF. In nucleotides, the CDR3 is TGTGCCAGCAGTGAACGCAGCGAGCAGTACTTC.

J is TRBJ2-1 and V is TRBV24-1, with 8 bases that match TRBD2. Per germline, CDR1 KGHDR and CDR2 SFDVKD. This CDR3 region has 18 residues. V was pared by 3 bases and J by 0 bases, with 9 bases of the junction left unmatched. The CDR3 coding sequence is TGTGCCACCAGTGATCCGGGCAGCGGGAGTACCTCCTACAATGAGCAGTTCTTC. Encoded protein: CATSDPGSGSTSYNEQFF.

The rearrangement joins TRBV5-1 to TRBJ1-1, with TRBD1 matching over 8 bases. V shed 4 bases, J shed 4 bases, and the junction held 6 bases outside the gene matches. This CDR3 contains 14 residues. Germline-derived CDR1 and CDR2 are SGHRS and YFSETQ. In DNA, the CDR3 is TGCGCCAGCAGCCAACGACAGGGGTTCACTGAAGCTTTCTTT. Translated, it gives CASSQRQGFTEAFF.

The genes are TRBV28 and TRBJ1-2; maybe TRBD1 (5 bases). The CDR3 has 15 amino acids. Trimming took off 4 bases at V and 3 bases at J, with 15 bases between the two ends. Germline V CDR1 and CDR2: MDHEN, SYDVKM. CDR3: CASSYPGGGDYGYTF. The CDR3 DNA is TGTGCCAGCAGTTACCCCGGGGGGGGAGACTATGGCTACACCTTC.

This sequence joins TRBV2 and TRBJ2-1; no firm D call. V was shortened by 4 bases and J by 1 base, with 8 bases between the two germline ends. CDR3 size: 14 residues. Germline-derived CDR1 and CDR2 are SNHLY and FYNNEI. CDR3 sequence: CASSASESYNEQFF. The CDR3, as DNA: TGTGCCAGCAGTGCCAGCGAATCCTACAATGAGCAGTTCTTC.

V usage is TRBV19 and J usage is TRBJ2-2; 14 positions match TRBD2. Germline-derived CDR1 and CDR2 are LNHDA and SQIVND (reference sequence). V lost 8 bases and J lost 3; bases outside the gene matches: 8. This CDR3 contains 17 residues. The CDR3 region has the DNA TGTGCCAGTTTGCCGGGACTAGCGGGAGTGGACACCGGGGAGCTGTTTTTT. Protein: CASLPGLAGVDTGELFF.

This chain joins TRBV5-4 and TRBJ1-6; tentatively, D is TRBD1 (6 bases). Per the germline V gene, CDR1 is SGHNT and CDR2 is YYREEE (reference sequence). Trimming removed 3 bases at V and 12 bases at J, with 10 bases between. CDR3 length equals 12 residues. The CDR3 region is CASSYTGKPLHF. Here the CDR3 DNA reads TGTGCCAGCAGCTACACAGGGAAACCCCTCCACTTT. Drawing the rest from reference TRBV5-4 and TRBJ1-6, the complete variable domain is ETGVTQSPTHLIKTRGQQVTLRCSSQSGHNTVSWYQQALGQGPQFIFQYYREEENGRGNFPPRFSGLQFPNYSSELNVNALELDDSALYLCASSYTGKPLHFGNGTRLTVT.